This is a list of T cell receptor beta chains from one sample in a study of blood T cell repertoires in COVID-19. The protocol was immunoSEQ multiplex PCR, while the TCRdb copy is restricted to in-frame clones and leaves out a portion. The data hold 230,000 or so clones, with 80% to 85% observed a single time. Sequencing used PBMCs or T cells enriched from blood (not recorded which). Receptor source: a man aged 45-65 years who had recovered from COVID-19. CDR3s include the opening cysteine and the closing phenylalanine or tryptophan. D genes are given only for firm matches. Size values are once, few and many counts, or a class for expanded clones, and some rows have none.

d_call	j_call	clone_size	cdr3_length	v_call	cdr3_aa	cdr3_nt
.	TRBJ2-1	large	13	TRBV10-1	CASSEGGAPEQFF	TGCGCCAGCAGTGAGGGGGGCGCGCCCGAGCAGTTCTTC
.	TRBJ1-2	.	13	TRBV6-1	CASSESPGWGYTF	TGTGCCAGCAGTGAGTCACCAGGGTGGGGCTACACCTTC
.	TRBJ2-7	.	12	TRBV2	CASSEQAYEQYF	TGTGCCAGCAGTGAACAGGCCTACGAGCAGTACTTC
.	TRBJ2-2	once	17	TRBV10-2	CASSELAPGGGTGELFF	TGCGCCAGCAGTGAGTTAGCCCCCGGGGGTGGCACCGGGGAGCTGTTTTTT
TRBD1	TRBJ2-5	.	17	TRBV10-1	CASSEPTGQGAWETQYF	TGCGCCAGCAGTGAGCCTACGGGACAGGGGGCATGGGAGACCCAGTACTTC
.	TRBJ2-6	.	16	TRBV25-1	CASSESHFTGANVLTF	TGTGCCAGCAGTGAATCCCATTTCACTGGGGCCAACGTCCTGACTTTC
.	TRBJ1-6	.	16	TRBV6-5	CASSYSRGRANSPLHF	TGTGCCAGCAGTTACTCCAGGGGCAGGGCAAATTCACCCCTCCACTTT
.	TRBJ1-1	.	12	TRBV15	CATSRAVTEAFF	TGTGCCACCAGCAGAGCGGTCACTGAAGCTTTCTTT
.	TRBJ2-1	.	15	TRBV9	CASSSRLGTYNEQFF	TGTGCCAGCAGCTCCCGACTAGGGACCTACAATGAGCAGTTCTTC
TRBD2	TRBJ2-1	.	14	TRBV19	CASKLARTYNEQFF	TGTGCCAGTAAACTAGCGAGGACCTACAATGAGCAGTTCTTC
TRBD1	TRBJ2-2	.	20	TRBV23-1	CASSQSRPFGTGSNTGELFF	TGCGCCAGCAGTCAATCGCGGCCATTCGGGACAGGGTCGAACACCGGGGAGCTGTTTTTT
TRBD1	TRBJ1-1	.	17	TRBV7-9	CASRLKRTGNMNTEAFF	TGTGCCAGCAGACTTAAGCGGACAGGGAACATGAACACTGAAGCTTTCTTT
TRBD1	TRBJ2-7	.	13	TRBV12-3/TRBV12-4	CASSFLQGVEQYF	TGTGCCAGCAGTTTTTTGCAGGGGGTCGAGCAGTACTTC
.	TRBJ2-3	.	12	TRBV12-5	CASVMSLDTQYF	TGTGCTAGTGTAATGTCTCTTGATACGCAGTATTTT
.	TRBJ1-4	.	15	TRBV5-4	CASSRTPGPNEKLFF	TGTGCCAGCAGCCGTACCCCAGGGCCTAATGAAAAACTGTTTTTT
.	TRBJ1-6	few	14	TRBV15	CATSNLEGSSPLHF	TGTGCCACCAGCAATCTAGAGGGTAGCTCACCCCTCCACTTT
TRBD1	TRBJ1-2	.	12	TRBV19	CASHRGVNGYTF	TGTGCCAGCCACAGGGGGGTGAATGGCTACACCTTC
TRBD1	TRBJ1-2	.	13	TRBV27	CASSPDRGYGYTF	TGTGCCAGCAGTCCGGACAGGGGCTATGGCTACACCTTC
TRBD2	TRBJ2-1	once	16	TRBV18	CASSPGLAAPYNEQFF	TGTGCCAGCTCACCGGGACTAGCGGCTCCCTACAATGAGCAGTTCTTC
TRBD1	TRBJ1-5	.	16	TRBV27	CASSLRQQGMNQPQHF	TGTGCCAGCAGTTTACGGCAACAGGGGATGAATCAGCCCCAGCATTTT
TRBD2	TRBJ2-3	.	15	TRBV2	CASSVAGGWTDTQYF	TGTGCCAGCAGTGTCGCGGGAGGTTGGACAGATACGCAGTATTTT
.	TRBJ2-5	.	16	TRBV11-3	CASSLNPPAYQETQYF	TGTGCCAGCAGCTTAAACCCCCCAGCGTACCAAGAGACCCAGTACTTC
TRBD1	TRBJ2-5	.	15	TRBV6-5	CASSPGDRVIETQYF	TGTGCCAGCAGCCCCGGGGACAGGGTCATCGAGACCCAGTACTTC
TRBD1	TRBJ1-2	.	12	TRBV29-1	CSVVGQGHGYTF	TGCAGCGTTGTGGGACAGGGGCATGGCTACACCTTC
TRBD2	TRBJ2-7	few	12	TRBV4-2	CASSQTSGIRYF	TGTGCCAGCAGCCAAACTAGCGGGATCCGGTACTTC
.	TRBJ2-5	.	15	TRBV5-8	CASSLEGRDRETQYF	TGTGCCAGCAGCTTGGAGGGGCGGGATCGAGAGACCCAGTACTTC
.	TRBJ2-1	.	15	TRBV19	CASTVGQATYNEQFF	TGTGCCAGTACCGTGGGCCAGGCAACCTACAATGAGCAGTTCTTC
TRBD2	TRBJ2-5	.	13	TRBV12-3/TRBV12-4	CASSHPGGETQYF	TGTGCCAGCAGCCACCCGGGGGGGGAGACCCAGTACTTC
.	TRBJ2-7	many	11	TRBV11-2	CASSGSYEQYF	TGTGCCAGCAGCGGGAGTTACGAGCAGTACTTC
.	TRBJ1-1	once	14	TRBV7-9	CASSLDGLNTEAFF	TGTGCCAGCAGCTTAGATGGACTTAACACTGAAGCTTTCTTT
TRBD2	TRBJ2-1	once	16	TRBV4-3	CASSQGTSGSYNEQFF	TGCGCCAGCAGCCAAGGCACTAGCGGGAGTTACAATGAGCAGTTCTTC